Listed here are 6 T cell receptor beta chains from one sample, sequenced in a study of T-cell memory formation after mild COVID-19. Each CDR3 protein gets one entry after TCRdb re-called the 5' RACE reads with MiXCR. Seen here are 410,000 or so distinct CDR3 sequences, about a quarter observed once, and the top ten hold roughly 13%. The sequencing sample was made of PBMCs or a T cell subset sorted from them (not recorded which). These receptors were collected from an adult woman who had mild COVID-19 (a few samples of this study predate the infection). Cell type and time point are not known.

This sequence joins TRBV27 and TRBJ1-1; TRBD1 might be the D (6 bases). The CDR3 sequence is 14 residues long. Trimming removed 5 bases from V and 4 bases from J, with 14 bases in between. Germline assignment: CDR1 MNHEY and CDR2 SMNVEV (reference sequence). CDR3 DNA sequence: TGTGCCAGCAGTACTAATGGGGGGGCCACTGAAGCTTTCTTT. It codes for CASSTNGGATEAFF.

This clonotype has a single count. CDR3 sequence reads: CACFTDTQYF. Written as DNA, the CDR3 is TGTGCCTGCTTCACAGATACGCAGTATTTT. The gene calls are TRBV30 and TRBJ2-3; D remains ambiguous. This CDR3 region has 10 residues. V lost 6 bases to trimming and J lost 2 bases, with 3 bases between them. The germline CDR1 and CDR2 sequences are GTSNPN and SVGIG (reference sequence).

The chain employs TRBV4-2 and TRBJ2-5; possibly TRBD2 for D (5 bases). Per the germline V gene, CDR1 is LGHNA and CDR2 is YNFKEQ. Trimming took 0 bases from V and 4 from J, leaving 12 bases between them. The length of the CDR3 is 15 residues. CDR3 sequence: CASSQELGPLETQYF. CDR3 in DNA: TGTGCCAGCAGCCAAGAACTAGGACCTCTAGAGACCCAGTACTTC.

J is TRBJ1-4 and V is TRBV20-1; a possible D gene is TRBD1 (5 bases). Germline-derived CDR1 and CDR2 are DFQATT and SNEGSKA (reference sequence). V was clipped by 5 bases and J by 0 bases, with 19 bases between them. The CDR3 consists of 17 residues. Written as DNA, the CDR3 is TGCAGTGCTCGGTCCCTCCGACAGAAAGCAACTAATGAAAAACTGTTTTTT. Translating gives CSARSLRQKATNEKLFF.

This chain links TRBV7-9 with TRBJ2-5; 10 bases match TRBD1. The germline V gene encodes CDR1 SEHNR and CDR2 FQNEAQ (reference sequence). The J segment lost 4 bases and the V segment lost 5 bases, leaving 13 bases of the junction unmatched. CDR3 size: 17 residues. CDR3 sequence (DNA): TGTGCCAGCAGCGCTCCCCCATGGACAGGGGGGCGAGAGACCCAGTACTTC. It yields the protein CASSAPPWTGGRETQYF.

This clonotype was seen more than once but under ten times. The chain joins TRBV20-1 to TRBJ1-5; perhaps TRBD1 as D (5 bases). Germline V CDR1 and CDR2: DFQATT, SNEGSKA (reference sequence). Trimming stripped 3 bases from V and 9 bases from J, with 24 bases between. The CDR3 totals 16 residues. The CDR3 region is CSASGGRKGPNLPQHF. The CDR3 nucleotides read TGCAGTGCTAGTGGCGGCAGGAAGGGGCCCAATTTGCCCCAGCATTTT.